What follows describes a single T cell receptor beta chain. This clonotype was picked up a small number of times. Its antigen is currently not known. A read error may produce the germline difference seen at one junction end. Patients with hyperthyroidism were aged 18 to 65 years, had been newly diagnosed, and had a disease duration of less than 2 months. Patients with other autoimmune diseases, uncontrolled infections, pregnancy or lactation were excluded from the study. Diagnosis was based on clinical symptoms, serum thyroxine, TRAb, thyroid ultrasound and orbital computed tomography. Total RNA was extracted using Trizol reagent, and RNA quality was checked on an Agilent 2100 Bioanalyzer. This sample was included in a study of Graves' ophthalmopathy and Graves' hyperthyroidism listed by TCRdb under 2018. Turning to the overall study: Hyperthyroidism was defined as stable when no progression to ophthalmopathy occurred within 18 months of follow-up. TCR beta repertoire signatures were used to distinguish Graves' ophthalmopathy from Graves' hyperthyroidism and to predict progression to ophthalmopathy. In total, around 140 blood samples were TCR-sequenced: fewer than 50 ophthalmopathy, approximately 80 hyperthyroidism and roughly 17 hyperthyroidism-to-ophthalmopathy patients. To explore V-J signatures that separate ophthalmopathy from hyperthyroidism, a discovery set of about 96 patients was enrolled, consisting of 43 with ophthalmopathy and some 56 with stable hyperthyroidism. For independent validation, a separate cohort was made up of approximately 19 hyperthyroidism patients plus 17 patients who later progressed from hyperthyroidism to ophthalmopathy. In several hyperthyroidism patients, the T-cell repertoires found in thyroid tissue were compared with those found in blood. Following sampling, methimazole starting at 30 mg daily was administered to hyperthyroidism patients, and high-dose intravenous methylprednisolone was administered to ophthalmopathy patients.

For repertoire sequencing, TCR beta CDR3 regions were amplified from RNA transcripts. The first round of RT-PCR was done with HTBI primers and the Qiagen OneStep RT-PCR kit, and was followed by a second round of multiplex PCR, then size selection and purification. Libraries were sequenced on an Illumina HiSeq2000 using paired-end 100 bp reads. Turning to the authors' computational methods: Reads were processed with SOAPnuke, discarding reads with adapters, uncalled bases, mean Phred below 15, or no exact constant-primer or identifier match. High-quality paired reads were merged with COPE v1.2.5. Clonotypes were defined as unique nucleotide sequences and were aligned to IMGT TRB V, D and J references using MiTCR v1.1. Only V-J combinations with frequency above 0.0001 were analysed, covering 98% to 99.2% of repertoires. A TCR clonal expansion and chaos score per V-J combination was defined as the ratio of F50 clonal expansion to chaos observed in the TCRdist matrix. Welch's t-statistics and random forest were used to reduce the features to 10 to 15 V-J combinations, which were then used as input to a naive Bayes classifier. The Morisita-Horn index was used to measure how similar the thyroid and blood repertoires were. TCRdb itself trimmed the public reads at Q25 with fastp, ran MiXCR and retained productive beta chains. Merged by CDR3 protein, the rows form single entries marked with the most common genes and DNA. The V and J calls here are based on TCRdb, not the publication. Present in this sample are around 1,000,000 distinct CDR3 sequences, roughly two fifths of which were seen just once. Around 10% of the sample goes to the ten largest clones.

Study-wide findings and limitations: In validation, the model predicted ophthalmopathy progression with about 70% sensitivity and 72.22% specificity; roughly eleven predicted patients were CT-confirmed with GO in a median of about 7.1 months. The 13-signature model separated ophthalmopathy from stable hyperthyroidism with 85% to 90% sensitivity and around 84% specificity in cross-validation, and 80%/75% in the test set. Most of the expanded thyroid clonotypes with a frequency above 0.001 were also detected in blood, and it was suggested that the thyroid immune response may be reflected by blood repertoires. Sample size was not predetermined statistically, and investigators were not blinded to group allocation.

CDR1 is given as MGHDK and CDR2 as SYGVNS, both from the germline V gene. The CDR3 sequence holds 15 residues, the cysteine and phenylalanine included. Only the CDR3 part of the read is kept: 45 bases, read in frame from the first base. The source is an adult man with Graves' hyperthyroidism. Rearrangement joined TRBV25-1 to TRBJ2-7; TRBD2 agrees with 10 junctional bases. The sample consisted of peripheral blood or thyroid tissue (not recorded which). CDR3 loop: CASSLDLAGVYEQYF. Read as DNA, the sequence is TGCGCCAGCAGCTTGGATCTAGCGGGAGTATACGAGCAGTACTTC.